This T cell receptor beta chain comes out of a study of T cells in Graves' hyperthyroidism and ophthalmopathy (dated by TCRdb to between 2018 and 2021). Regarding the complete study: Peripheral blood was collected at initial diagnosis, before any treatment. To identify TCR V-J signatures that set the groups apart, the researchers used a discovery cohort of 90 to 100 patients, made up of 40 to 45 with Graves' ophthalmopathy and 57 with stable Graves' hyperthyroidism. Prospective prediction of ophthalmopathy was tested in an independent validation cohort of 18 hyperthyroidism patients and some 17 patients who later progressed to ophthalmopathy. For training and testing, the 100 or so patients in the discovery cohort were randomly divided in a 7:3 ratio. In roughly six Graves' hyperthyroidism patients, the study also compared T-cell repertoires from thyroid tissue with T-cell repertoires from blood. Once sampling was done, hyperthyroidism patients were given methimazole at a starting dose of 30 mg daily, whereas ophthalmopathy patients were given high-dose intravenous methylprednisolone. According to the paper, TCR Vbeta CDR3 sequencing was carried out on 135 peripheral blood samples, which came from under 50 ophthalmopathy, 75 or so hyperthyroidism and about 17 progressor patients. Points the paper makes about the study in general: Most expanded thyroid clonotypes (frequency above 0.001) were also detected in blood, a finding suggesting that blood repertoires may reflect thyroid immune responses. During validation, the model predicted progression to ophthalmopathy a median of about 6.3 months ahead of onset, with 60% to 71% sensitivity and roughly 75% specificity. A 13 V-J signature model separated ophthalmopathy from stable hyperthyroidism, with roughly 88% sensitivity and 81% to 83% specificity in cross-validation and 80%/75% in testing. No statistical method was used to set the sample size in advance, and investigators knew the group allocation.

Amplification of TCR beta CDR3 regions was carried out from RNA transcripts. For the first round of RT-PCR on the TCR CDR3, the HTBI primer set was used together with the Qiagen OneStep RT-PCR kit. The libraries were constructed in a second round of multiplex PCR and then size-selected and purified. Paired-end sequencing of the libraries was performed with 100 bp reads on an Illumina HiSeq2000. As for the original processing: SOAPnuke was used to process the raw data, with reads discarded if the reads contained adapters or uncalled bases, had a mean Phred below 15, or lacked an exact constant-primer or identifier match. COPE v1.2.5 was used to merge high-quality paired reads, and clonotypes were defined as unique nucleotide sequences. MiTCR v1.1 was used to align clonotypes to the IMGT TRBV, TRBD and TRBJ reference segments. Only V-J combinations with frequency above 0.0001, covering 98% to 99.2% of repertoires, were analysed. A TCS score was defined as the ratio between F50 (clonal expansion) and ExV (chaos), using BLOSUM62-based TCRdist between CDR3 peptides within each V-J. Welch's t-statistics and random forest reduced roughly 500 V-J features to fewer than 15, which were used in a naive Bayes classifier (R e1071). Through fastp at Q25 and MiXCR, TCRdb rebuilt clones from the public reads, retaining in-frame beta chains. Each entry is one CDR3 protein sequence, shown with its most common DNA and genes. TCRdb's processing, not the authors', yielded these V and J calls. Counted in this sample were 200,000 to 250,000 distinct CDR3 sequences; less than 20% of them appeared once. Around 30% of the sample comes from the top ten.

In the ophthalmopathy patients, disease was moderately to severely active, with a Clinical Activity Score of 3 or more, a NOSPECS grade of 4 or more, and a duration of less than 3 months. The study excluded patients with uncontrolled infections, other autoimmune diseases, pregnancy or lactation. Diagnoses were established on the basis of clinical symptoms, serum thyroxine and TRAb, thyroid ultrasound, and orbital computed tomography. Ficoll-Paque density gradient centrifugation was used to isolate PBMCs from approximately 10 ml of fresh peripheral blood. Trizol reagent was used to extract total RNA, and RNA quality was then checked on an Agilent 2100 Bioanalyzer. In its sample, this clonotype was seen many times. The specificity of this receptor is unknown. No qualities accompany the bases; no much larger clone lies one base away. V is cut back by 6 bases and J by 3 bases, with 1 base in the junction unmatched. Spanning cysteine to phenylalanine, the CDR3 consists of 13 amino acids. Only the CDR3 part of the read is kept: 39 bases, read in frame from the first base.

The sequence links TRBV12-3 or TRBV12-4 to TRBJ2-7; 11 bases in between match TRBD1. The source is a woman aged 18-29 years with Graves' ophthalmopathy. The sequenced sample was blood. CDR3 loop: CASRGTGGYEQYF. The nucleotide sequence reads as follows: TGTGCCAGCAGGGGGACAGGGGGCTACGAGCAGTACTTC.